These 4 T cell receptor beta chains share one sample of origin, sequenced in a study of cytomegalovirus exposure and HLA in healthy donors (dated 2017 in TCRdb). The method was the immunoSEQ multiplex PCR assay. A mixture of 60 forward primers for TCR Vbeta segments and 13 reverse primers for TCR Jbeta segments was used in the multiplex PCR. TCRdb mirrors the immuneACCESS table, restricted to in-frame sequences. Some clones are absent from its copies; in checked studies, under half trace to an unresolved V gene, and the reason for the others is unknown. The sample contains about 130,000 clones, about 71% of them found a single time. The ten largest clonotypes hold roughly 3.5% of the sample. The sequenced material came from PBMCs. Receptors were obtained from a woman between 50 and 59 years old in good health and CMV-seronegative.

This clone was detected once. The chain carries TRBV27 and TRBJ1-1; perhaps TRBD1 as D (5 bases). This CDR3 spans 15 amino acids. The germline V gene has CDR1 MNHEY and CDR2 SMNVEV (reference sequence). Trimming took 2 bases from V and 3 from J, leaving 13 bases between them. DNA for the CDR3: TGTGCCAGCAGTTTAACTGGGGGGAAGTACACTGAAGCTTTCTTT. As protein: CASSLTGGKYTEAFF.

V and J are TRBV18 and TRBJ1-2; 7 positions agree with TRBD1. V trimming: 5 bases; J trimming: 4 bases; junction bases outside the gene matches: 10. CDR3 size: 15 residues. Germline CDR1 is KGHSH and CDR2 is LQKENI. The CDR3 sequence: CASSALQGDGYGYTF. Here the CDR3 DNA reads TGTGCCAGCTCAGCCCTCCAGGGGGACGGCTATGGCTACACCTTC. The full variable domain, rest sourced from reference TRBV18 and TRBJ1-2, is NAGVMQNPRHLVRRRGQEARLRCSPMKGHSHVYWYRQLPEEGLKFMVYLQKENIIDESGMPKERFSAEFPKEGPSILRIQQVVRGDSAAYFCASSALQGDGYGYTFGSGTRLTVV.

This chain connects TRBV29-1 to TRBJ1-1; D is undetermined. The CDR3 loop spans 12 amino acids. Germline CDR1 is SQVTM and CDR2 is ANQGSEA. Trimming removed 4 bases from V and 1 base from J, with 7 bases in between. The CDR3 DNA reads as TGCAGCGTTGTATTCCCGAACACTGAAGCTTTCTTT. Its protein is CSVVFPNTEAFF.

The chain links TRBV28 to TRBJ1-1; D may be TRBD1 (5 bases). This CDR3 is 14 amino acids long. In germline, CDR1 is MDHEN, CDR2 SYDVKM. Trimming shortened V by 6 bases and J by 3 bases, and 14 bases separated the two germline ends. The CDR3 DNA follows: TGTGCCAGCAGGAAAAGGGGTTGGGACACTGAAGCTTTCTTT. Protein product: CASRKRGWDTEAFF.